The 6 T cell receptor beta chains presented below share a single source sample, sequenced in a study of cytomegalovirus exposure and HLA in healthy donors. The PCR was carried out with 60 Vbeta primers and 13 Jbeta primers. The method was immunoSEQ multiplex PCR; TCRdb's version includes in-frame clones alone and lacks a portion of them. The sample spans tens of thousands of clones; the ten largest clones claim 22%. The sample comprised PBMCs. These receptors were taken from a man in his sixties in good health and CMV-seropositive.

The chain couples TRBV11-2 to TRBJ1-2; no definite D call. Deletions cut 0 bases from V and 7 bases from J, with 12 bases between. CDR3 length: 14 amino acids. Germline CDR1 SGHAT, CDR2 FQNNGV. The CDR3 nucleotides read TGTGCCAGCAGCTTAGAGGGCACAGTGGTTGGCTACACCTTC. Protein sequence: CASSLEGTVVGYTF.

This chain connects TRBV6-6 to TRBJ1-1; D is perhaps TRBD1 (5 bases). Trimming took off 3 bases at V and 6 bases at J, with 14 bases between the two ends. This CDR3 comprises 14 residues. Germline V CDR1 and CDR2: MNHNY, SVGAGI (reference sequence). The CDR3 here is CASSYHQGTAEAFF. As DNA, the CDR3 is TGTGCCAGCAGTTATCATCAGGGTACGGCTGAAGCTTTCTTT.

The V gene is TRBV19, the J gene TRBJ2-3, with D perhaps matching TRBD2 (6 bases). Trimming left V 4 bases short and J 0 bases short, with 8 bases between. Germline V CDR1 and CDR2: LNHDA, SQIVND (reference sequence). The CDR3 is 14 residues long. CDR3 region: CASSTGLSTDTQYF. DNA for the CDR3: TGTGCCAGTAGTACGGGACTGAGCACAGATACGCAGTATTTT.

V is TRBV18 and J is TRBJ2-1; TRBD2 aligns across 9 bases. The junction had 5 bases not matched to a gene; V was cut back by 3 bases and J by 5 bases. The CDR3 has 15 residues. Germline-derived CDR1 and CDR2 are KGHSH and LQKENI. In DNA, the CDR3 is TGTGCCAGCTCACCGCTACTAGCGGGCAACAATGAGCAGTTCTTC. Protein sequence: CASSPLLAGNNEQFF. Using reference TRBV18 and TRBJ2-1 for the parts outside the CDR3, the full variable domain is NAGVMQNPRHLVRRRGQEARLRCSPMKGHSHVYWYRQLPEEGLKFMVYLQKENIIDESGMPKERFSAEFPKEGPSILRIQQVVRGDSAAYFCASSPLLAGNNEQFFGPGTRLTVL.

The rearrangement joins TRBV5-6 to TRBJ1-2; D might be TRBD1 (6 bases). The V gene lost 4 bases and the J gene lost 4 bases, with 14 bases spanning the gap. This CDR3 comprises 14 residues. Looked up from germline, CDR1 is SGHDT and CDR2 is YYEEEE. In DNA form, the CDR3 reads TGTGCCAGCAGCCCGAGGGGGGGCGGCTATGGCTACACCTTC. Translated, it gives CASSPRGGGYGYTF.

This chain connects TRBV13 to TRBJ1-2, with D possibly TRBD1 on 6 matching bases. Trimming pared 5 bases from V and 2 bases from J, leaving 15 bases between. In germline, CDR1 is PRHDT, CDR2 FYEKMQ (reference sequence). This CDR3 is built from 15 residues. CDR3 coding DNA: TGTGCCAGCAGCAAGTACAGGGAGTTGAACTATGGCTACACCTTC. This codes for CASSKYRELNYGYTF.